This TCR beta chain was observed in a study of T cell responses to AZD1222 COVID-19 vaccine. V was clipped by 3 bases and J by 6 bases; unmatched bases: 3. The CDR3 sequence is 13 residues long. The germline V gene has CDR1 SGHRS and CDR2 YFSETQ. Repertoires were generated with immunoSEQ multiplex PCR, while TCRdb's copy carries only in-frame clones and drops some. Seen here are 75,000 to 90,000 clones, 70% to 90% observed once, and the top ten hold about 13%. This sequence originates from an adult in good health. The chain is built from TRBV5-1 and TRBJ1-1; 9 bases fit TRBD1. The sample consisted of peripheral blood, taken on day 0 of AZD1222 vaccination. The CDR3 protein is CASSSGTGSEAFF. DNA for the CDR3: TGCGCCAGCAGCTCCGGGACAGGGTCTGAAGCTTTCTTT.